What follows is one TCR beta chain and its context. The data are from a study of blood T cell repertoires in COVID-19. Data came from immunoSEQ multiplex PCR; TCRdb stores just in-frame clones and leaves some out. The repertoire holds over 250,000 clones, with around 80% as singletons. Sample: PBMCs or T cells enriched from blood (not recorded which). This clonotype was obtained from a man under 40 with acute COVID-19.

The CDR3 protein is CASSLVQGPNSPLHF. DNA of the CDR3: TGCGCCAGCAGCTTGGTACAGGGCCCCAATTCACCCCTCCACTTT. The J gene is TRBJ1-6, the V gene TRBV5-1; perhaps TRBD1 as D (6 bases). Between the trimmed V and J ends, which lost 0 bases and 7 bases, there was a span of 11 bases. Germline values: CDR1 SGHRS, CDR2 YFSETQ. CDR3 length equals 15 residues.